The sequence of this TCR beta chain was determined in a study of blood T cells in healthy people across ages. Study context: Per every two T cells, about one barcoded beta molecule was captured by template switching. Study outcomes and limitations: With age, beta diversity per million T cells declined roughly linearly, significantly by roughly 40.

This CDR3 region has 18 residues. Germline V gene sequence: CDR1 LGHNA, CDR2 YSLEER. As for this clonotype: What it binds is not known. This may be a read error: a much more frequent sequence differs by one nucleotide.

For the second PCR, which ran for about 7 to 11 cycles, a sample-barcoded 5' primer and a J-beta primer mix were used. Each CDR3 protein is one row after TCRdb ran MiXCR on the 5' RACE reads. The table records 850,000 to 950,000 distinct CDR3 sequences, 25% to 35% of them present only once. Sequenced sample: blood. The J gene is TRBJ2-3, the V gene TRBV4-3; 13 nucleotides match TRBD2. This receptor was obtained from a woman of 80 years or more in good health. CDR3 in amino acids: CVSSPTTSGGSSTDTQYF. The CDR3 nucleotides are TGCGTCAGCAGCCCGACGACTAGCGGGGGGTCTAGCACAGATACGCAGTATTTT.